These 18 T cell receptor beta chains were all obtained from the same sample, sequenced in a study of blood T cell repertoires in COVID-19. Generated by immunoSEQ multiplex PCR, the TCRdb table keeps only in-frame clones and is missing some. The table includes 200,000 to 250,000 clones, around four fifths detected once. Sequencing was done on a sample of PBMCs or T cells enriched from blood (not recorded which). The receptor source for this set is a woman aged 50 to 60 who had been exposed to COVID-19.

The V call is TRBV5-6, the J call TRBJ1-5; D is unclear. This CDR3 has 14 amino acids. Germline V lookup: CDR1 SGHDT, CDR2 YYEEEE. V lost 2 bases and J lost 2, with 8 bases in between. This CDR3 is CASSFRQGNQPQHF. CDR3 nucleotides: TGTGCCAGCAGCTTCCGGCAGGGCAATCAGCCCCAGCATTTT. Full variable domain (missing parts from reference TRBV5-6 and TRBJ1-5): DAGVTQSPTHLIKTRGQQVTLRCSPKSGHDTVSWYQQALGQGPQFIFQYYEEEERQRGNFPDRFSGHQFPNYSSELNVNALLLGDSALYLCASSFRQGNQPQHFGDGTRLSIL.

The chain uses TRBV21-1 and TRBJ1-2. TRBV21-1 is termed a pseudogene. CDR3 length equals 14 residues. In DNA, the CDR3 is TGTGCCAGCAGCAAAGTAGGGATCGGAGGTGGCTACACCTTC. Amino acid sequence: CASSKVGIGGGYTF.

The chain is built from TRBV2 and TRBJ2-5, with a weak D call TRBD1 (5 bases). The CDR3 runs 14 residues. Trimming stripped 2 bases from V and 7 bases from J, with 14 bases between. Germline CDR1 is SNHLY and CDR2 is FYNNEI. The CDR3 coding sequence is TGTGCCAGCAGTGAACAGAAGGGGCCCGGGACCCAGTACTTC. Translation: CASSEQKGPGTQYF.

The V and J genes are TRBV12-5 and TRBJ1-3, with TRBD1 identical over 7 bases. Trimming removed 3 bases from V and 2 bases from J; junction bases left unmatched: 7. Germline V gene data show CDR1 as LGHNT and CDR2 as FRNRAP. The CDR3 has 16 amino acids. The CDR3 reads CASGFAHTGAGNTIYF. CDR3 coding DNA: TGTGCTAGTGGTTTCGCCCACACAGGGGCTGGAAACACCATATATTTT.

This CDR3 is CAISDGGNEQFF. CDR3 in DNA: TGTGCCATCAGTGACGGGGGGAATGAGCAGTTCTTC. The chain combines TRBV10-3 with TRBJ2-1; 7 positions agree with TRBD2. The CDR3 sequence is 12 residues long. Germline CDR1 is ENHRY and CDR2 is SYGVKD. Trimming cost V 3 bases and J 7 bases; bases outside gene matches: 0.

The gene calls are TRBV5-4 and TRBJ1-1, with TRBD1 identical over 7 bases. Per germline, CDR1 SGHNT and CDR2 YYREEE (reference sequence). CDR3 length: 15 amino acids. V shed 2 bases, J shed 6 bases, and the junction held 10 bases outside the gene matches. The CDR3 DNA reads as TGTGCCAGCAGCTTCTATACAGGGGTGGGCTCTGAAGCTTTCTTT. Translation gives CASSFYTGVGSEAFF.

The V gene is TRBV24-1, the J gene TRBJ2-5, with D possibly being TRBD1 (5 bases). CDR3 size: 13 residues. V lost 4 bases, J lost 6 bases, and 11 bases lay in between. Germline V gives CDR1 KGHDR, CDR2 SFDVKD. CDR3 bases: TGTGCCACCAGTGACCAGGGTTTACAGACCCAGTACTTC. Translating gives CATSDQGLQTQYF.

In this sample, this clone turned up once. This chain joins TRBV7-3 and TRBJ2-3; TRBD2 matches 7 bases. This CDR3 spans 14 amino acids. CDR1 and CDR2 (germline): SGHTA, FQGTGA. J was trimmed by 6 bases and V by 4 bases; bases with no gene match: 7. CDR3 sequence reads: CASSSRDGGDTQYF. The CDR3 region has the DNA TGTGCCAGCAGCTCCCGGGACGGGGGGGATACGCAGTATTTT.

The CDR3, as DNA: TGTGCCAGTCACAAGAGCACAGATACGCAGTATTTT. It codes for CASHKSTDTQYF. The V and J genes are TRBV7-2 and TRBJ2-3; D call uncertain. CDR3 length: 12 residues. V lost 9 bases to trimming and J lost 0 bases, with 7 bases between them. CDR1 and CDR2 (germline): SGHTA, FQGNSA.

V is TRBV21-1 and J is TRBJ1-2; the table assigns TRBD1, which was not confirmed against the DNA. TRBV21-1 is a documented pseudogene. The CDR3 sequence is 15 residues long. The CDR3 reads CASSNGHGHSYGYTF. In DNA, the CDR3 is TGTGCCAGCAGCAATGGACACGGACACAGCTATGGCTACACCTTC.

The rearrangement uses TRBV30 and TRBJ2-2; 10 positions match TRBD2. Germline lookup yields CDR1 GTSNPN and CDR2 SVGIG (reference sequence). Trimming removed 4 bases from V and 7 bases from J; junction bases left unmatched: 9. This CDR3 contains 15 residues. The CDR3 loop is CAWKAGGPSIGELFF. CDR3 nucleotides: TGTGCCTGGAAAGCGGGGGGGCCCTCGATCGGGGAGCTGTTTTTT.

Comments on this clone: Additional DNA sequences in this sample encode the identical CDR3. This chain joins TRBV14 and TRBJ2-7, with unresolved D. Trimming left V 1 base short and J 3 bases short, with 7 bases between. Looked up from germline, CDR1 is SGHDN and CDR2 is FVKESK. The CDR3 sequence is 13 residues long. As DNA, the CDR3 is TGTGCCAGCAGCCAAGTCCGGTTCTACGAGCAGTACTTC. It codes for CASSQVRFYEQYF.

The chain has TRBV19 and TRBJ1-2; TRBD1 aligns across 7 bases. The germline V gene has CDR1 LNHDA and CDR2 SQIVND (reference sequence). This CDR3 region has 11 residues. V dropped 9 bases and J dropped 10; count of bases not matched to a gene: 8. The CDR3 DNA reads TGTGCCAGCCAGGGGGATTTGGACTACACCTTC. It specifies CASQGDLDYTF.

This chain links TRBV6-5 with TRBJ2-7, with 9 bases lining up with TRBD1. Germline-derived CDR1 and CDR2 are MNHEY and SVGAGI. V lost 6 bases, J lost 6 bases, and 12 bases stayed unmatched. The CDR3 sequence is 15 residues long. The CDR3 region is CASRPEGQGLREQYF. CDR3 DNA: TGTGCCAGCAGGCCGGAGGGACAGGGATTACGCGAGCAGTACTTC.

On this clone itself: The identical CDR3 is also encoded by other nucleotide sequences in the sample. The chain couples TRBV20-1 to TRBJ2-1; perhaps TRBD2 as D (5 bases). Germline V gives CDR1 DFQATT, CDR2 SNEGSKA (reference sequence). With 3 bases removed from V and 5 bases from J, the gap between germline ends came to 8 bases. The CDR3 spans 12 residues. The CDR3 DNA sequence: TGCAGTGCTAGTTTGCGGGACAATGAGCAGTTCTTC. Residues: CSASLRDNEQFF.

The gene calls are TRBV5-1 and TRBJ1-1; D might be TRBD1 (5 bases). This CDR3 has 14 amino acids. Germline lookup yields CDR1 SGHRS and CDR2 YFSETQ. With 0 bases removed from V and 3 bases from J, the gap between germline ends came to 9 bases. The CDR3 region is CASSLDRTHTEAFF. The CDR3 DNA sequence: TGCGCCAGCAGCTTGGATCGGACACACACTGAAGCTTTCTTT.

J is TRBJ1-4 and V is TRBV4-3; 8 nucleotides line up with TRBD1. The CDR3 covers 15 residues. CDR1 LGHNA and CDR2 YSLEER come from the germline V gene. V was pared by 9 bases and J by 0 bases, with 6 bases of the junction left unmatched. This CDR3 reads CASGSGGSTNEKLFF. The CDR3 bases are TGCGCCAGTGGGTCAGGGGGCTCAACTAATGAAAAACTGTTTTTT.

This chain joins TRBV24-1 and TRBJ2-1; the match to TRBD1 covers 7 bases. CDR1 is KGHDR and CDR2 is SFDVKD in the germline V gene. With 4 bases clipped from V and 8 bases from J, the junction kept 13 bases outside the gene matches. CDR3 length: 16 residues. As DNA, the CDR3 is TGTGCCACCAGTGACCCTACGGTGGACAGGACCGATGAGCAGTTCTTC. Translation gives CATSDPTVDRTDEQFF.